The sequence of this TCR beta chain was determined in a study of T-cell memory formation after mild COVID-19. Notes on the study in general: The finding that pre-infection memory included some responding clones suggested that cross-reactive memory joined.

TCRdb ran MiXCR on the 5' RACE reads and lists one entry per CDR3 protein. The sample lists approximately 340,000 distinct CDR3 sequences; roughly 13% were seen once. Trimming removed 3 bases from V and 9 bases from J, with 12 bases in between. CDR1 is SGHAT, CDR2 FQNNGV, per germline. The CDR3 is 14 residues long. This clonotype appeared a few times. No antigen is known for it. Sequencing was carried out using PBMCs or a T cell subset sorted from them (not recorded which). This clonotype was sampled from a man aged 18-30 years who had mild COVID-19 (a few samples of this study predate the infection). Cell type and time point are not known. The V and J genes are TRBV11-2 and TRBJ1-6, with D maybe TRBD1 (5 bases). The DNA of the CDR3 is TGTGCCAGCAGCTTTCAGGGTCAGGGTTCACCCCTCCACTTT. Its translation is CASSFQGQGSPLHF. Variable domain in full (rest from reference TRBV11-2 and TRBJ1-6): EAGVAQSPRYKIIEKRQSVAFWCNPISGHATLYWYQQILGQGPKLLIQFQNNGVVDDSQLPKDRFSAERLKGVDSTLKIQPAKLEDSAVYLCASSFQGQGSPLHFGNGTRLTVT.